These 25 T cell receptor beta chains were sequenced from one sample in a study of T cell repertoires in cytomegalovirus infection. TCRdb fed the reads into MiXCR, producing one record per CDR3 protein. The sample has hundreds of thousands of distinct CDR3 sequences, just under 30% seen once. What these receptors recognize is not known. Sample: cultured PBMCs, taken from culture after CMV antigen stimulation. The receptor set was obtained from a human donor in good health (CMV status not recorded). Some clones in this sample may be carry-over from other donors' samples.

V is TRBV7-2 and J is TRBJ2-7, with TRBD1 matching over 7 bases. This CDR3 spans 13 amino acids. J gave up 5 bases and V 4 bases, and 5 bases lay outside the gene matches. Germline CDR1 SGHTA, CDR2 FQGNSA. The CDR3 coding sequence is TGTGCCAGCAGCTCTCAGGGGGTCCACGAGCAGTACTTC. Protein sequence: CASSSQGVHEQYF.

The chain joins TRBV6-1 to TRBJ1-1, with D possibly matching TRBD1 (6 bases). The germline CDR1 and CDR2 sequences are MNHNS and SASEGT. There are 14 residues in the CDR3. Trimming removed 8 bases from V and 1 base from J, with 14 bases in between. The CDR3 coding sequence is TGTGCCAGCTCCCTCAAGGGGGAGAACACTGAAGCTTTCTTT. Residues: CASSLKGENTEAFF.

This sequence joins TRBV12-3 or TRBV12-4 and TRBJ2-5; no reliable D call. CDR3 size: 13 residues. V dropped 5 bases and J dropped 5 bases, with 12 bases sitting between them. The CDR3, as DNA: TGTGCCAGCAGTCTGACCCCCATGGAGACCCAGTACTTC. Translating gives CASSLTPMETQYF.

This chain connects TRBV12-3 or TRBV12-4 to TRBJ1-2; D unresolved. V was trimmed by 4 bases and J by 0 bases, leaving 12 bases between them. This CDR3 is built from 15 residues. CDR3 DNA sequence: TGTGCCAGCAGTTCATTGGACGCAGCTAACTATGGCTACACCTTC. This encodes CASSSLDAANYGYTF.

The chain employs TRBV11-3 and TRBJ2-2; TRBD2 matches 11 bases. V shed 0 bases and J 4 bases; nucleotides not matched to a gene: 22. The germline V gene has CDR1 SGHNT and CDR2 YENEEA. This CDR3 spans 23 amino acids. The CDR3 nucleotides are TGTGCCAGCAGCTTAGATCTTTGGGGTGTGCGGACTAGCGGGCCTAAGAGCACCGGGGAGCTGTTTTTT. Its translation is CASSLDLWGVRTSGPKSTGELFF.

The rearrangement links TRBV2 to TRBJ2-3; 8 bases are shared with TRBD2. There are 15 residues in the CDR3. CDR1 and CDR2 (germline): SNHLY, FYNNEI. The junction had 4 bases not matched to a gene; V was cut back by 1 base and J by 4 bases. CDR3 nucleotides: TGTGCCAGCAGTGAAGATAGCGGGACGGCAGATACGCAGTATTTT. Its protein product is CASSEDSGTADTQYF.

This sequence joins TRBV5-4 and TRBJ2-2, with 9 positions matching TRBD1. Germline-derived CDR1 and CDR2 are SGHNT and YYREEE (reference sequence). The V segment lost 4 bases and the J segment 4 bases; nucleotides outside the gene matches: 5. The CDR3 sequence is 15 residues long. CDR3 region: CASSPGTGTTGELFF. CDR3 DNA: TGTGCCAGCAGCCCGGGGACAGGGACCACCGGGGAGCTGTTTTTT.

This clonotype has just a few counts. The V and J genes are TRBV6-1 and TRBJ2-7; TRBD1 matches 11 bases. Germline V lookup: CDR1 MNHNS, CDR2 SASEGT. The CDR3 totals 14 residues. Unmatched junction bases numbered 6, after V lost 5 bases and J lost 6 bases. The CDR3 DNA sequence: TGTGCCAGCAGTAAGGGACAGGGGGTGGTCGAGCAGTACTTC. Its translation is CASSKGQGVVEQYF.

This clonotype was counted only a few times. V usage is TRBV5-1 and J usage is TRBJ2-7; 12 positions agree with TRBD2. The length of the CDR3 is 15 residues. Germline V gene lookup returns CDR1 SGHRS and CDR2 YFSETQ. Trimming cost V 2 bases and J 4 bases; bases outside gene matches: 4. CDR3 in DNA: TGCGCCAGCAGCTTTTACGGGACTAGCGGGTACGAGCAGTACTTC. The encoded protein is CASSFYGTSGYEQYF.

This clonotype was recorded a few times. The CDR3 region has the DNA TGTGCCAGCAGCCCAATAGGCCGCGCGGGGCAGAACACCGGGGAGCTGTTTTTT. Its translation is CASSPIGRAGQNTGELFF. V and J are TRBV5-5 and TRBJ2-2, with D tentatively TRBD2 (6 bases). The CDR3 contains 18 residues. V shed 4 bases and J shed 1 base, with 20 bases lying between them. The germline V gene has CDR1 SGHKS and CDR2 YYEKEE (reference sequence).

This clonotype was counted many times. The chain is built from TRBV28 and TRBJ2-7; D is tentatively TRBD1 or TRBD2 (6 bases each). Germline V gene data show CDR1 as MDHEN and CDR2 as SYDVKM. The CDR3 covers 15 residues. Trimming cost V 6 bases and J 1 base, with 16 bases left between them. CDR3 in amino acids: CASSTPGAESYEQYF. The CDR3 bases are TGTGCCAGCAGCACCCCGGGGGCCGAATCCTACGAGCAGTACTTC.

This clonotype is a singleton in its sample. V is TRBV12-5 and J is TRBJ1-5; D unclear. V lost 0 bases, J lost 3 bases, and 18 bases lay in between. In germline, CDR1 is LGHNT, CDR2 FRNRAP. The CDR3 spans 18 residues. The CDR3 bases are TGTGCTAGTGGTTTGGTACATTTGCCCCAGGTAATCAATCAGCCCCAGCATTTT. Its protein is CASGLVHLPQVINQPQHF.

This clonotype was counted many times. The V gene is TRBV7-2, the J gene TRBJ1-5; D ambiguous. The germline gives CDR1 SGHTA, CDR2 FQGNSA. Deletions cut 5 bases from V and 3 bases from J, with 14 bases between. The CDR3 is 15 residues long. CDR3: CASSRTVSFNQPQHF. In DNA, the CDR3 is TGTGCCAGCAGCAGGACGGTATCGTTCAATCAGCCCCAGCATTTT.

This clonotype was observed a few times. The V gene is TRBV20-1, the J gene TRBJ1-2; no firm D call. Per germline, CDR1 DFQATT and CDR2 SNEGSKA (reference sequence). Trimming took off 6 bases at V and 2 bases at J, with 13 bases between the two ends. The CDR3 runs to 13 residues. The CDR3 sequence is CSAKRAANYGYTF. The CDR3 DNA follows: TGCAGTGCCAAAAGGGCAGCCAACTATGGCTACACCTTC.

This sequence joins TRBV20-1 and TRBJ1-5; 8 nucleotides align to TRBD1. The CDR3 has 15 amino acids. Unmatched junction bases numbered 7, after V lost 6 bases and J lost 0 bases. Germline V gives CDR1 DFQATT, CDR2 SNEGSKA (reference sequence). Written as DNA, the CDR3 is TGCAGTGCAAAGCAGGGGGCACGTAGCAATCAGCCCCAGCATTTT. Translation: CSAKQGARSNQPQHF.

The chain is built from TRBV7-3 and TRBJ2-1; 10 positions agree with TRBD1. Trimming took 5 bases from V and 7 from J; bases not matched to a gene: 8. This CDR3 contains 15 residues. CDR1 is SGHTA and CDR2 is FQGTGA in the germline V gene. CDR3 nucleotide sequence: TGTGCCAGCAGCCATGACAGGGGGCGCGGGAATGAGCAGTTCTTC. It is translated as CASSHDRGRGNEQFF. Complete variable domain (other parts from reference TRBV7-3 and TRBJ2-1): GAGVSQTPSNKVTEKGKYVELRCDPISGHTALYWYRQSLGQGPEFLIYFQGTGAADDSGLPNDRFFAVRPEGSVSTLKIQRTERGDSAVYLCASSHDRGRGNEQFFGPGTRLTVL.

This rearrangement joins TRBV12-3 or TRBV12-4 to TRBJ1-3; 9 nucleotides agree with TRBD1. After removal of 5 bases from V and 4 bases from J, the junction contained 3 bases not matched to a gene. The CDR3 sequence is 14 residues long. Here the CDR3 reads CASSRQGGGNTIYF. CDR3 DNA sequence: TGTGCCAGCAGTCGACAGGGGGGCGGAAACACCATATATTTT.

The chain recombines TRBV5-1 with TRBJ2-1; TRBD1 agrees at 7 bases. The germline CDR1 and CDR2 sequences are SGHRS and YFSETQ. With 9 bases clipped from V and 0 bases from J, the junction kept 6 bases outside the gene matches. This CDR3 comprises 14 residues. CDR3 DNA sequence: TGCGCCACCGCGACAGGGAGCTCCTACAATGAGCAGTTCTTC. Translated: CATATGSSYNEQFF.

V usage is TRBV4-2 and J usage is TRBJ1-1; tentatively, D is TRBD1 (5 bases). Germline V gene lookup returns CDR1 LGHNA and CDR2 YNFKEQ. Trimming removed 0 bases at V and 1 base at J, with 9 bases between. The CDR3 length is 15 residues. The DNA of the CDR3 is TGTGCCAGCAGCCAAGAATCCGGGGCGAACACTGAAGCTTTCTTT. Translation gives CASSQESGANTEAFF.

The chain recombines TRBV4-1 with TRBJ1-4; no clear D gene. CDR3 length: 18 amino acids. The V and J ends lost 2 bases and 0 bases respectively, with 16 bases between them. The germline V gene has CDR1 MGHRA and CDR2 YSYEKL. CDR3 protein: CASSQIIAGSATNEKLFF. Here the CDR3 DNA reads TGCGCCAGCAGCCAAATAATTGCCGGAAGTGCAACTAATGAAAAACTGTTTTTT.

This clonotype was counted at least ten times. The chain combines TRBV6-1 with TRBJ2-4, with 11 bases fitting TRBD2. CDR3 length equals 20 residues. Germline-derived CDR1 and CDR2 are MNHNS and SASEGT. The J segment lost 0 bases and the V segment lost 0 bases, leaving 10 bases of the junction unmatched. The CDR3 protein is CASSEATSGGLNLAKNIQYF. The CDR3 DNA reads TGTGCCAGCAGTGAAGCAACTAGCGGGGGCCTTAACCTAGCCAAAAACATTCAGTACTTC.

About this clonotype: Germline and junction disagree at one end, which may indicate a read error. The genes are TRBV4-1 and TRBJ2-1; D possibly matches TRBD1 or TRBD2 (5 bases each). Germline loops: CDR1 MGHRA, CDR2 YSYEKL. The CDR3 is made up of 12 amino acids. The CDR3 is CASSQYEGEQFF. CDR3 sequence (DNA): TGTGCCAGCAGCCAATACGAGGGGGAGCAGTTCTTC.

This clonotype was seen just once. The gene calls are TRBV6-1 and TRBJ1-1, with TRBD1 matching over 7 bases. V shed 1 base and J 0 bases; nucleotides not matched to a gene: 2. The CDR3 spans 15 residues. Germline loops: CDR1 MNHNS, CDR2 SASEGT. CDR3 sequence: CASSEGDSMNTEAFF. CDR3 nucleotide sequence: TGTGCCAGCAGTGAAGGGGACAGCATGAACACTGAAGCTTTCTTT.

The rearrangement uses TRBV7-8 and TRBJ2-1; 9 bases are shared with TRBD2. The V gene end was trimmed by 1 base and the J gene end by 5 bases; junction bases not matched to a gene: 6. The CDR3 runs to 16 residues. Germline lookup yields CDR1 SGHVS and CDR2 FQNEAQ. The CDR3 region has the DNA TGTGCCAGCAGCTTAGGTAGCGGGAGATTTCACAATGAGCAGTTCTTC. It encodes CASSLGSGRFHNEQFF. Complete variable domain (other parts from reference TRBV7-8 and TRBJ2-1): GAGVSQSPRYKVAKRGQDVALRCDPISGHVSLFWYQQALGQGPEFLTYFQNEAQLDKSGLPSDRFFAERPEGSVSTLKIQRTQQEDSAVYLCASSLGSGRFHNEQFFGPGTRLTVL.

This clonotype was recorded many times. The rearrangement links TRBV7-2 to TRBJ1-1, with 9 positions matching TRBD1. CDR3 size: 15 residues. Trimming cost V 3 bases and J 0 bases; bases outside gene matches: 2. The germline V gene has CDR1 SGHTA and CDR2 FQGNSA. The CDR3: CASSLGQGLNTEAFF. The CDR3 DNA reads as TGTGCCAGCAGCTTGGGACAGGGTTTGAACACTGAAGCTTTCTTT.